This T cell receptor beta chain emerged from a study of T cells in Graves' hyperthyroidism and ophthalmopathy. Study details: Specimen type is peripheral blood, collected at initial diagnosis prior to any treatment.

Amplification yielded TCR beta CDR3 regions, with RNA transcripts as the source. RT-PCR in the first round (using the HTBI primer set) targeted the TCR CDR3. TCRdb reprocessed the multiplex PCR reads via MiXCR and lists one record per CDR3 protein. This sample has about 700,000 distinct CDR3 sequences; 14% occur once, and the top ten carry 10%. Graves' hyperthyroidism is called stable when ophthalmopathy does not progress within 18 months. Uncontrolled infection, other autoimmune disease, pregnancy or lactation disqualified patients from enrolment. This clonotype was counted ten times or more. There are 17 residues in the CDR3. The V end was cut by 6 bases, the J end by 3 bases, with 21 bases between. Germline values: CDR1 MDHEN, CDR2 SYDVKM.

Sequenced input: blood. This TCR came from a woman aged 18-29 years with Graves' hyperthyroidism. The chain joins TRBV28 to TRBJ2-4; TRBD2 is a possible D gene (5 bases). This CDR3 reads CASSPALGPRDKNIQYF. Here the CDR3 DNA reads TGTGCCAGCAGCCCCGCTCTCGGGCCTCGGGACAAAAACATTCAGTACTTC. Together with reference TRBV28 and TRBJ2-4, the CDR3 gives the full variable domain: DVKVTQSSRYLVKRTGEKVFLECVQDMDHENMFWYRQDPGLGLRLIYFSYDVKMKEKGDIPEGYSVSREKKERFSLILESASTNQTSMYLCASSPALGPRDKNIQYFGAGTRLSVL.